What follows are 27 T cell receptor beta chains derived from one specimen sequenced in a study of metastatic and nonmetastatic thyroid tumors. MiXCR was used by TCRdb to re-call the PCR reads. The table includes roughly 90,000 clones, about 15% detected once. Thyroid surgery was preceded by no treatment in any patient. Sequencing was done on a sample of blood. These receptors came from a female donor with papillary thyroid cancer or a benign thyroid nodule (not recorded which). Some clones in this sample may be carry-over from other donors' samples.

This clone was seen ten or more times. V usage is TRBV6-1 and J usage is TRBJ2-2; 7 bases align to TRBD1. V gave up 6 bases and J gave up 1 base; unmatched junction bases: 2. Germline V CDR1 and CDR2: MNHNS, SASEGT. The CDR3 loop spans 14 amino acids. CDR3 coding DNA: TGTGCCAGCAGCGGGACAGAGAACACCGGGGAGCTGTTTTTT. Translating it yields CASSGTENTGELFF.

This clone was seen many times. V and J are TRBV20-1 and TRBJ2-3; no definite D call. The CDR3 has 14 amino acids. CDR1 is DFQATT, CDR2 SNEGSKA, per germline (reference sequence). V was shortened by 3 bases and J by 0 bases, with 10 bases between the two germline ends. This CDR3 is CSASFDSSTDTQYF. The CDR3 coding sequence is TGCAGTGCTAGTTTCGACTCCAGCACAGATACGCAGTATTTT.

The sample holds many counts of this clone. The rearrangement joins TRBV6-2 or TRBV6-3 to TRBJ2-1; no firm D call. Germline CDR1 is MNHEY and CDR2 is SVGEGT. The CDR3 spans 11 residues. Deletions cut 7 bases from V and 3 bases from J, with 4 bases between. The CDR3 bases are TGTGCCAGCACCGACTACAATGAGCAGTTCTTC. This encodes CASTDYNEQFF.

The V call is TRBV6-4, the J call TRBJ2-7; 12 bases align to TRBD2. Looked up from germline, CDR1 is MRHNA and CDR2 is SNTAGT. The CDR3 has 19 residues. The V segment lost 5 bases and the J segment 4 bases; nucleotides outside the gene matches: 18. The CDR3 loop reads CASSTLAGGTPSRWYEQYF. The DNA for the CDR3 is TGTGCCAGCAGTACCCTAGCGGGGGGGACCCCTTCCCGGTGGTACGAGCAGTACTTC.

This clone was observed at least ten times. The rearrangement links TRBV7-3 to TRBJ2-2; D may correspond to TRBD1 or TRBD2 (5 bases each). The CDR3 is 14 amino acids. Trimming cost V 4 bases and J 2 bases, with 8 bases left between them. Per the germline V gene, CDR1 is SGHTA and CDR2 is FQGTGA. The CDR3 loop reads CASSWDGNTGELFF. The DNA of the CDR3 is TGTGCCAGCAGCTGGGACGGAAACACCGGGGAGCTGTTTTTT.

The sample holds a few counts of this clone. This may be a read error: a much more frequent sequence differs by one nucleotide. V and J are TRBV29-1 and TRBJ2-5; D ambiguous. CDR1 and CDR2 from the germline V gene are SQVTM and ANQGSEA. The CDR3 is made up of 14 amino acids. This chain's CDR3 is CRVEDPMGQETQYF. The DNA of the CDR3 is TGCAGGGTTGAAGATCCTATGGGCCAAGAGACCCAGTACTTC.

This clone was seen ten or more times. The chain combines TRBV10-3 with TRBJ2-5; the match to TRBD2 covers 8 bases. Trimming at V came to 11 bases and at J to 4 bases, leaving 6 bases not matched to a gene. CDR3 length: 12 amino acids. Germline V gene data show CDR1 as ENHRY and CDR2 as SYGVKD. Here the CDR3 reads CASGGGLETQYF. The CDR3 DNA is TGTGCCTCCGGGGGGGGCTTAGAGACCCAGTACTTC.

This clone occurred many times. The CDR3 coding sequence is TGCGCCAGCAGCCACCCCACGGACGGAGGAACTGAAGCTTTCTTT. Translation: CASSHPTDGGTEAFF. The J gene is TRBJ1-1, the V gene TRBV4-1; D gene uncertain. Trimming cost V 3 bases and J 5 bases, with 16 bases left between them. Germline assignment: CDR1 MGHRA and CDR2 YSYEKL. CDR3 length equals 15 residues.

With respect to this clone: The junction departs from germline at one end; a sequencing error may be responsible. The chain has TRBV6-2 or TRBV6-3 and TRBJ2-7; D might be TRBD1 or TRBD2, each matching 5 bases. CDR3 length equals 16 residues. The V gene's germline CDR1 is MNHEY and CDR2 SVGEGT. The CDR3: CASRRHSGTGSYEKYF. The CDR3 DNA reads TGTGCCAGCAGACGTCACTCCGGGACGGGGTCCTACGAGAAGTACTTC.

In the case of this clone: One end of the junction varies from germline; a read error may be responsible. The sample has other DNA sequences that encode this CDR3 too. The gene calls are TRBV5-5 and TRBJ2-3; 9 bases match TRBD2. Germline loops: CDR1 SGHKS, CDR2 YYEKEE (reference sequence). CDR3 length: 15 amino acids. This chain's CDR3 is CASSARGGGADPQYF. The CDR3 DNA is TGTGCCAGCAGCGCGAGGGGCGGGGGGGCCGATCCGCAATATTTT. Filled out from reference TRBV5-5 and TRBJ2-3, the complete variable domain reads DAGVTQSPTHLIKTRGQQVTLRCSPISGHKSVSWYQQVLGQGPQFIFQYYEKEERGRGNFPDRFSARQFPNYSSELNVNALLLGDSALYLCASSARGGGADPQYFGPGTRLTVL.

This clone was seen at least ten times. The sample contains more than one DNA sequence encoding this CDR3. The chain's CDR3 is CASSLNNWDTQYF. DNA for the CDR3: TGTGCCAGCAGTTTAAACAACTGGGATACGCAGTATTTT. The chain couples TRBV27 to TRBJ2-3; D gene uncertain. Per germline, CDR1 MNHEY and CDR2 SMNVEV (reference sequence). The CDR3 extends over 13 amino acids. V was pared by 2 bases and J by 6 bases, with 9 bases between.

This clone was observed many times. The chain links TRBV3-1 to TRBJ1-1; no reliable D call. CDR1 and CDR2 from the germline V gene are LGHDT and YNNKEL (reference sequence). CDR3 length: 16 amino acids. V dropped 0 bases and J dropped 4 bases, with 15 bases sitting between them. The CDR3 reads CASSQDVAGRSTEAFF. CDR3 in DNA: TGTGCCAGCAGCCAAGATGTAGCAGGAAGGAGCACTGAAGCTTTCTTT.

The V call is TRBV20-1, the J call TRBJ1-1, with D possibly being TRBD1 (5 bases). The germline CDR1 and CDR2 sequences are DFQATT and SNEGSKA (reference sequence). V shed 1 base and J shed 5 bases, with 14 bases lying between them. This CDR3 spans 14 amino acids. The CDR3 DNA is TGCAGTGCTAGAGGTGAGGGCAGGGATACTGAAGCTTTCTTT. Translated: CSARGEGRDTEAFF.

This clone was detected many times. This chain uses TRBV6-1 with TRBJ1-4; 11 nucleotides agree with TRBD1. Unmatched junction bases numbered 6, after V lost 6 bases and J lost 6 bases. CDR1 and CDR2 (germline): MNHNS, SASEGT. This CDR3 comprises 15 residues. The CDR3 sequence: CASRGPGQGDEKLFF. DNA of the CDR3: TGTGCCAGCAGGGGACCGGGACAGGGGGATGAAAAACTGTTTTTT.

The CDR3 protein is CATDTGPGYEQYF. The CDR3 region has the DNA TGTGCCACGGACACAGGGCCAGGCTACGAGCAGTACTTC. The chain links TRBV30 to TRBJ2-7, with a tentative D call TRBD1 (6 bases). Germline CDR1 reads GTSNPN; CDR2 reads SVGIG (reference sequence). The ends were cut back, 8 bases at V and 3 bases at J, with 17 bases in the middle. This CDR3 is built from 13 residues.

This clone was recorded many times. In DNA, the CDR3 is TGTGCCAGCAGCTTAGGCCTGCGGCACGAGCAGTACTTC. Translation: CASSLGLRHEQYF. The V gene is TRBV11-2, the J gene TRBJ2-7, with unresolved D. V was cut by 1 base and J by 5 bases, with 9 bases left in between. The CDR3 is 13 amino acids. CDR1 and CDR2 from the germline V gene are SGHAT and FQNNGV. Using reference TRBV11-2 and TRBJ2-7 for the parts outside the CDR3, the full variable domain is EAGVAQSPRYKIIEKRQSVAFWCNPISGHATLYWYQQILGQGPKLLIQFQNNGVVDDSQLPKDRFSAERLKGVDSTLKIQPAKLEDSAVYLCASSLGLRHEQYFGPGTRLTVT.

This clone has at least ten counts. As DNA, the CDR3 is TGTGCCACCAGTGATTTAAACGAGCAGTACTTC. Protein sequence: CATSDLNEQYF. V usage is TRBV24-1 and J usage is TRBJ2-7; D gene uncertain. Trimming removed 1 base at V and 5 bases at J, with 2 bases between. The CDR3 totals 11 residues. Germline CDR1 reads KGHDR; CDR2 reads SFDVKD.

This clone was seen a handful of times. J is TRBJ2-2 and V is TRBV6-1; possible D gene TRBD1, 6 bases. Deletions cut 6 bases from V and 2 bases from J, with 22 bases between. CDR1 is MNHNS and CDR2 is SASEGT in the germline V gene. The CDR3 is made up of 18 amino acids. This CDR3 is CASSHRQAGALNTGELFF. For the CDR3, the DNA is TGTGCCAGCAGCCATAGACAGGCCGGGGCCCTCAACACCGGGGAGCTGTTTTTT.

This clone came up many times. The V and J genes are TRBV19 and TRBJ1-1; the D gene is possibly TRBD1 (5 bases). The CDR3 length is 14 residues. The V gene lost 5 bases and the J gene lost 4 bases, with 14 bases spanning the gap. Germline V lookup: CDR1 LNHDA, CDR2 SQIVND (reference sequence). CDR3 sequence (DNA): TGTGCCAGTAGTTTCGGGACCCTGGGCACTGAAGCTTTCTTT. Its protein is CASSFGTLGTEAFF.

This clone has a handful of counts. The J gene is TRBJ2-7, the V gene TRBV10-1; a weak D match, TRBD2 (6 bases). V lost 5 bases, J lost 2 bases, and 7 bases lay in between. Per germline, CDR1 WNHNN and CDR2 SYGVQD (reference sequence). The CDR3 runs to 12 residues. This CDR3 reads CASSRLAYEQYF. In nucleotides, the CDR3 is TGCGCCAGCAGTAGACTAGCCTACGAGCAGTACTTC.

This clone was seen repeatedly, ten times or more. DNA of the CDR3: TGTGCCTTCCAACGCCGGGGGAAGCAGTACTTC. Translated, it gives CAFQRRGKQYF. The chain recombines TRBV6-4 with TRBJ2-7; a possible D gene is TRBD2 (6 bases). CDR3 size: 11 residues. V lost 11 bases and J 8 bases, leaving 16 bases between the germline ends. Germline assignment: CDR1 MRHNA and CDR2 SNTAGT.

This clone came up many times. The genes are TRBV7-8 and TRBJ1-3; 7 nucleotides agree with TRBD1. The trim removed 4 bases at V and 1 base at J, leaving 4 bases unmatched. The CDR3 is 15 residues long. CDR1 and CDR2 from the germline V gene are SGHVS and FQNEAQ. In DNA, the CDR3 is TGTGCCAGCAGCTCGGGACAGCCTTCTGGAAACACCATATATTTT. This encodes CASSSGQPSGNTIYF.

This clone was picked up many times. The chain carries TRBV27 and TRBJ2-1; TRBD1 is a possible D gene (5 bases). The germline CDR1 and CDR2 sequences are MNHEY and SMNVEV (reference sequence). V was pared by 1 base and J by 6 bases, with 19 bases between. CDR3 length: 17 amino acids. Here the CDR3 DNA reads TGTGCCAGCAGTTTATATTTTTCAGCTTCAGGGTCCAATGAGCAGTTCTTC. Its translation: CASSLYFSASGSNEQFF.

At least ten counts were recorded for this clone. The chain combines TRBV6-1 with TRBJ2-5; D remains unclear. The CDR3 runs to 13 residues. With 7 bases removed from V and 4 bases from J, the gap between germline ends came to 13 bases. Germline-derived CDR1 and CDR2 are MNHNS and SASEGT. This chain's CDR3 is CASNVGIRETQYF. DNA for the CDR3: TGTGCCAGCAACGTCGGCATCAGAGAGACCCAGTACTTC.

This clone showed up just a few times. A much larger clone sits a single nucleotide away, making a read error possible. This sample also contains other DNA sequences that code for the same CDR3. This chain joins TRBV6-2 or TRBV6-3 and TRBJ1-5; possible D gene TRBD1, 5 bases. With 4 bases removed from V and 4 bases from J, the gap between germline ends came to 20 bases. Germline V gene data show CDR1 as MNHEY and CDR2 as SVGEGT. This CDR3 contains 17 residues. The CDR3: CASSSPPVGQGNQPQHF. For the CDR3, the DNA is TGTGCCAGCAGTTCCCCCCCCGTTGGGCAGGGAAATCAGCCCCAGCATTTT.

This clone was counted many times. CDR3: CASRGSGTGIFTEAFF. CDR3 nucleotides: TGTGCCAGCAGGGGCTCCGGGACAGGGATTTTTACTGAAGCTTTCTTT. The chain employs TRBV28 and TRBJ1-1; 9 bases line up with TRBD1. Germline V gene lookup returns CDR1 MDHEN and CDR2 SYDVKM. This CDR3 has 16 residues. Trimming removed 6 bases from V and 5 bases from J; junction bases left unmatched: 13. The variable domain in full, with the rest retrieved from reference TRBV28 and TRBJ1-1, is DVKVTQSSRYLVKRTGEKVFLECVQDMDHENMFWYRQDPGLGLRLIYFSYDVKMKEKGDIPEGYSVSREKKERFSLILESASTNQTSMYLCASRGSGTGIFTEAFFGQGTRLTVV.

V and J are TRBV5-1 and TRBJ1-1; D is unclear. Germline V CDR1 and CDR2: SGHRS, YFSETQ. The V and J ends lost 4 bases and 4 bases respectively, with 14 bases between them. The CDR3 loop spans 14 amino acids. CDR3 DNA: TGCGCCAGCAGCCTAGTCCTCCGGGTCACTGAAGCTTTCTTT. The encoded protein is CASSLVLRVTEAFF.